The 20 T cell receptor beta chains presented below share a single source sample, sequenced in a study of shared clonotypes between healthy human individuals. Generated by immunoSEQ multiplex PCR, the TCRdb table keeps only in-frame clones and is missing some. The sample lists about 1.9 million clones, around 95% occurring once. The naive CD8 population came from CD45RO-negative cells selected for CCR7, without terminally differentiated effector memory CD45RA+ cells. Material: naive CD8+ T cells from PBMCs. Source of these receptors: a man between 18 and 29 years old in good health. Some clones in this sample may be carry-over from other donors' samples.

This chain links TRBV27 with TRBJ2-1; D perhaps matches TRBD2 (7 bases). The CDR3 loop spans 15 amino acids. V shed 7 bases and J shed 7 bases, with 20 bases lying between them. Germline CDR1 and CDR2: MNHEY and SMNVEV (reference sequence). CDR3 sequence: CASKPWAGAQNEQFF. CDR3 DNA: TGTGCCAGCAAACCTTGGGCGGGGGCGCAGAATGAGCAGTTCTTC.

V gene TRBV11-2 combines with J gene TRBJ2-1, with 9 bases identical to TRBD2. The CDR3 has 17 residues. V shed 0 bases and J 5 bases; nucleotides not matched to a gene: 8. CDR1 and CDR2 (germline): SGHAT, FQNNGV. The CDR3 region has the DNA TGTGCCAGCAGCTTAGATAAAGGGCTAGCGGGGAACAATGAGCAGTTCTTC. As protein: CASSLDKGLAGNNEQFF. Together with reference TRBV11-2 and TRBJ2-1, the CDR3 gives the full variable domain: EAGVAQSPRYKIIEKRQSVAFWCNPISGHATLYWYQQILGQGPKLLIQFQNNGVVDDSQLPKDRFSAERLKGVDSTLKIQPAKLEDSAVYLCASSLDKGLAGNNEQFFGPGTRLTVL.

This clone was picked up one time. This sample includes further DNA sequences coding for the same CDR3. V is TRBV27 and J is TRBJ2-3; D is ambiguous. CDR1 is MNHEY, CDR2 SMNVEV, per germline (reference sequence). The CDR3 length is 15 residues. Deletions cut 3 bases from V and 0 bases from J, with 10 bases between. CDR3 sequence reads: CASSLSLASTDTQYF. The CDR3 nucleotides are TGTGCCAGCAGTTTGAGCCTCGCTAGCACAGATACGCAGTATTTT.

This chain connects TRBV5-6 to TRBJ2-5; possibly TRBD2 for D (6 bases). The V end lost 4 bases, the J end lost 2 bases, and 12 bases lay between the germline ends. This CDR3 region has 14 residues. The germline V gene encodes CDR1 SGHDT and CDR2 YYEEEE. The DNA for the CDR3 is TGTGCCAGCAGCCAACAGGACTATCAAGAGACCCAGTACTTC. Its protein product is CASSQQDYQETQYF.

The CDR3: CASSSTGTRDNEQFF. Here the CDR3 DNA reads TGTGCCAGCAGCTCGACCGGGACTAGAGACAATGAGCAGTTCTTC. V usage is TRBV7-9 and J usage is TRBJ2-1; 8 bases line up with TRBD2. Germline V gene data show CDR1 as SEHNR and CDR2 as FQNEAQ (reference sequence). The V gene end was trimmed by 4 bases and the J gene end by 5 bases; junction bases not matched to a gene: 7. The CDR3 contains 15 residues.

The rearrangement joins TRBV5-5 to TRBJ1-5, with D possibly TRBD1 on 5 matching bases. Trimming pared 1 base from V and 2 bases from J, leaving 10 bases between. The CDR3 contains 15 residues. CDR1 SGHKS and CDR2 YYEKEE come from the germline V gene (reference sequence). CDR3 sequence reads: CASSLYQGGNQPQHF. The CDR3 nucleotides read TGTGCCAGCAGCTTGTATCAGGGTGGCAATCAGCCCCAGCATTTT.

This clone has just a few counts. Other DNA sequences in this sample translate to the same CDR3. V gene TRBV28 combines with J gene TRBJ1-1; D unresolved. CDR1 and CDR2 from the germline V gene are MDHEN and SYDVKM. The CDR3 loop spans 11 amino acids. V was cut by 5 bases and J by 6 bases, with 7 bases left in between. The DNA for the CDR3 is TGTGCCAGCAGTCCCGGCGCTGAAGCTTTCTTT. It specifies CASSPGAEAFF.

This clone came up once. V gene TRBV11-2 combines with J gene TRBJ2-1; 8 nucleotides match TRBD2. The CDR3 totals 19 residues. J gave up 1 base and V 1 base, and 12 bases lay outside the gene matches. Germline V gives CDR1 SGHAT, CDR2 FQNNGV. CDR3 loop: CASSLVQGWREESYNEQFF. CDR3 nucleotide sequence: TGTGCCAGCAGCTTAGTTCAAGGTTGGCGGGAGGAGTCCTACAATGAGCAGTTCTTC.

This clone was picked up one time. The chain recombines TRBV11-3 with TRBJ2-1, with 9 positions matching TRBD2. V dropped 5 bases and J dropped 2; count of bases not matched to a gene: 4. This CDR3 has 15 amino acids. Per germline, CDR1 SGHNT and CDR2 YENEEA. CDR3: CASSVSGSPYNEQFF. CDR3 coding DNA: TGTGCCAGCAGCGTTAGCGGGAGCCCCTACAATGAGCAGTTCTTC.

The chain is built from TRBV2 and TRBJ2-7, with 7 bases matching TRBD2. The CDR3 length is 17 residues. CDR1 SNHLY and CDR2 FYNNEI come from the germline V gene. Trimming cost V 3 bases and J 3 bases; bases outside gene matches: 14. CDR3 protein: CASSDEGSGTNLYEQYF. DNA of the CDR3: TGTGCCAGCAGTGATGAGGGTTCCGGGACTAACCTCTACGAGCAGTACTTC. The variable domain in full, with the rest retrieved from reference TRBV2 and TRBJ2-7, is EPEVTQTPSHQVTQMGQEVILRCVPISNHLYFYWYRQILGQKVEFLVSFYNNEISEKSEIFDDQFSVERPDGSNFTLKIRSTKLEDSAMYFCASSDEGSGTNLYEQYFGPGTRLTVT.

The CDR3 reads CASSLSGGQPQHF. The DNA of the CDR3 is TGCGCCAGCAGCCTATCAGGGGGACAGCCCCAGCATTTT. The chain couples TRBV5-1 to TRBJ1-5, with 7 positions matching TRBD1. CDR3 size: 13 residues. V trimming: 4 bases; J trimming: 7 bases; junction bases outside the gene matches: 5. Germline CDR1 SGHRS, CDR2 YFSETQ.

V and J are TRBV7-9 and TRBJ2-7, with D tentatively TRBD1 (5 bases). Trimming cost V 5 bases and J 2 bases, with 19 bases left between them. The germline CDR1 and CDR2 sequences are SEHNR and FQNEAQ (reference sequence). CDR3 length: 16 residues. CDR3 sequence reads: CASSRAMGRETYEQYF. Written as DNA, the CDR3 is TGTGCCAGCAGCCGAGCGATGGGCAGGGAAACCTACGAGCAGTACTTC.

V gene TRBV28 combines with J gene TRBJ2-3; D not resolved. This CDR3 has 12 amino acids. The germline V gene has CDR1 MDHEN and CDR2 SYDVKM. Between the trimmed V and J ends, which lost 6 bases and 4 bases, there was a span of 8 bases. The CDR3 nucleotides are TGTGCCAGCAGCAAGACCGCAGATACGCAGTATTTT. Its translation: CASSKTADTQYF.

This chain connects TRBV11-2 to TRBJ2-6; D not certain. Trimming stripped 11 bases from V and 0 bases from J, with 17 bases between. This CDR3 is built from 16 residues. CDR1 is SGHAT, CDR2 FQNNGV, per germline. The CDR3 protein is CASSGLSPSGANVLTF. The CDR3 DNA sequence: TGTGCCTCCTCCGGGCTATCCCCCTCTGGGGCCAACGTCCTGACTTTC.

The chain combines TRBV28 with TRBJ2-1; possibly TRBD2 for D (5 bases). This CDR3 comprises 15 residues. The germline CDR1 and CDR2 sequences are MDHEN and SYDVKM. V was shortened by 2 bases and J by 2 bases, with 10 bases between the two germline ends. The CDR3 spells CASSLERKAYNEQFF. CDR3 in DNA: TGTGCCAGCAGTTTAGAGCGGAAAGCCTACAATGAGCAGTTCTTC.

The sample holds one count of this clone. This sample also contains other DNA sequences that code for the same CDR3. The chain is built from TRBV2 and TRBJ2-1; D might be TRBD1 (5 bases). The CDR3 extends over 14 amino acids. V was shortened by 6 bases and J by 1 base, with 10 bases between the two germline ends. Germline V gives CDR1 SNHLY, CDR2 FYNNEI. The CDR3 region is CASSDRGSYNEQFF. CDR3 coding DNA: TGTGCCAGCAGCGATAGGGGTTCCTACAATGAGCAGTTCTTC.

J is TRBJ2-1 and V is TRBV19, with D unclear. V shed 2 bases and J shed 9 bases, with 8 bases lying between them. Germline V gives CDR1 LNHDA, CDR2 SQIVND (reference sequence). The CDR3 contains 12 residues. CDR3 protein: CASSINRAEQFF. CDR3 nucleotide sequence: TGTGCCAGTAGTATAAACCGGGCTGAGCAGTTCTTC.

The chain couples TRBV28 to TRBJ2-7; D remains unclear. Trimming cost V 5 bases and J 1 base, with 12 bases left between them. This CDR3 has 14 amino acids. In germline, CDR1 is MDHEN, CDR2 SYDVKM. CDR3 sequence reads: CASSPTIASYEQYF. CDR3 in DNA: TGTGCCAGCAGTCCGACGATTGCGTCCTACGAGCAGTACTTC.

This rearrangement joins TRBV27 to TRBJ2-5; 10 nucleotides line up with TRBD2. The CDR3 is made up of 16 amino acids. Trimming removed 5 bases from V and 2 bases from J; junction bases left unmatched: 8. Per the germline V gene, CDR1 is MNHEY and CDR2 is SMNVEV (reference sequence). The CDR3: CASSPRASGGQETQYF. The CDR3 bases are TGTGCCAGCAGTCCGCGGGCTAGCGGGGGACAAGAGACCCAGTACTTC.

The rearrangement links TRBV27 to TRBJ2-7; TRBD1 matches 9 bases. Germline loops: CDR1 MNHEY, CDR2 SMNVEV (reference sequence). There are 13 residues in the CDR3. The J segment lost 6 bases and the V segment lost 6 bases, leaving 6 bases of the junction unmatched. The CDR3 here is CASSHDRGSEQYF. The CDR3 nucleotides are TGTGCCAGCAGCCATGACAGGGGGAGCGAGCAGTACTTC.